At least ten counts were recorded for the clone carrying this T cell receptor beta chain. Trimming removed 5 bases from V and 0 bases from J, with 14 bases in between. Germline V CDR1 and CDR2: DFQATT, SNEGSKA (reference sequence). CDR3 length: 15 residues. The authors made TCR cDNA by 5'RACE template switching, adding a universal primer site and UMIs. TCRdb re-derived calls from the 5' RACE reads in MiXCR, one entry per CDR3 protein. The sample carries under 95,000 distinct CDR3 sequences, more than 5.5% recorded once. This entry is derived from a study of T cells after yellow fever vaccination. The receptor was derived from a man younger than 35 who received the YFV17D yellow fever vaccine. This chain links TRBV20-1 with TRBJ2-1; a possible D gene is TRBD1 (5 bases). Sequenced material: CD8+ T cells sorted from PBMCs, taken 10 days after the first yellow fever vaccination. The CDR3 reads CSAPGWGSSYNEQFF. CDR3 nucleotide sequence: TGCAGTGCTCCCGGTTGGGGCAGCTCCTACAATGAGCAGTTCTTC.